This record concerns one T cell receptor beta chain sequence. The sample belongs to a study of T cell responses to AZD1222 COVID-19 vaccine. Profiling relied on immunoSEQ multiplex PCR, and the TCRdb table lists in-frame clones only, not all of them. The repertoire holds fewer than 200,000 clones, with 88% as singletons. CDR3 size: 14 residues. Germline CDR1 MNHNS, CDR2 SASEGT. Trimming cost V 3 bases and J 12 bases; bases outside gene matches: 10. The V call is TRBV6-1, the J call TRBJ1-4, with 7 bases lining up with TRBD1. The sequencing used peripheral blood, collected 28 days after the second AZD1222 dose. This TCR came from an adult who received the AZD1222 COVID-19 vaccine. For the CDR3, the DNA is TGTGCCAGCAGTGACCGCAGGGGGTTGGTAGAACTGTTTTTT. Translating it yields CASSDRRGLVELFF.